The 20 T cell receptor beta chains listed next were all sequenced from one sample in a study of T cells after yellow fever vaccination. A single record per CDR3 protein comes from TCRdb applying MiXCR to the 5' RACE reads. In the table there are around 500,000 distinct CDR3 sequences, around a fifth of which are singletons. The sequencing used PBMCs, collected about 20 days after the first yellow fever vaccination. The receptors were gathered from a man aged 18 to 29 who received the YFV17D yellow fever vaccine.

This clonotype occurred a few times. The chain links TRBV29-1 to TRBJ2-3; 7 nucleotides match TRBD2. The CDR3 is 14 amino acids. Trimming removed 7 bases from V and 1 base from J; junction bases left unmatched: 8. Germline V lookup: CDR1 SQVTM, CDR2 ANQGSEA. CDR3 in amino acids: CSGTSAARTDTQYF. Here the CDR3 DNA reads TGCAGCGGCACTAGCGCCGCCCGCACAGATACGCAGTATTTT.

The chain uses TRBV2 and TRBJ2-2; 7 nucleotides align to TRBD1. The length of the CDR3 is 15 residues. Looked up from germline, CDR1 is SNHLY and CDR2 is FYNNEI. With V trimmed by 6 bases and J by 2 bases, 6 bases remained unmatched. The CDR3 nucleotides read TGTGCCAGCAGGCCCGGGACAGCTAACACCGGGGAGCTGTTTTTT. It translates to CASRPGTANTGELFF.

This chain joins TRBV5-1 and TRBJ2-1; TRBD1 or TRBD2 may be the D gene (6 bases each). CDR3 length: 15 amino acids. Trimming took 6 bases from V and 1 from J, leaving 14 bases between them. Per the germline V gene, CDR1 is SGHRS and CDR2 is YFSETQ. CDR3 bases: TGCGCCAGCAAGTTGGAGGGGGTATCCTACAATGAGCAGTTCTTC. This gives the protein CASKLEGVSYNEQFF.

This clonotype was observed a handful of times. The chain's CDR3 is CASSQGAAGNTIYF. The CDR3 DNA reads as TGTGCCAGCAGCCAGGGGGCTGCAGGAAACACCATATATTTT. The chain combines TRBV9 with TRBJ1-3, with TRBD1 identical over 8 bases. The CDR3 is 14 amino acids. The J segment lost 4 bases and the V segment lost 4 bases, leaving 4 bases of the junction unmatched. Germline values: CDR1 SGDLS, CDR2 YYNGEE.

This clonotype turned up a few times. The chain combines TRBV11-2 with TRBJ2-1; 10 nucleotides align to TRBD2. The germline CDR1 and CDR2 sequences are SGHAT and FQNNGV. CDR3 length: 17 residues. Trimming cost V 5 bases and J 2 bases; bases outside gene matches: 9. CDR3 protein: CASSASDSGGAYNEQFF. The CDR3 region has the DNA TGTGCCAGCAGCGCCTCCGACAGCGGGGGGGCCTACAATGAGCAGTTCTTC.

This CDR3 is CASSPPGVSGGARDTQYF. DNA of the CDR3: TGTGCCAGCAGCCCTCCCGGAGTTAGCGGGGGGGCCAGGGATACGCAGTATTTT. The J gene is TRBJ2-3, the V gene TRBV9; 11 bases are a match to TRBD2. CDR3 size: 18 residues. V gave up 4 bases and J gave up 6 bases; unmatched junction bases: 16. CDR1 and CDR2 (germline): SGDLS, YYNGEE. Together with reference TRBV9 and TRBJ2-3, the CDR3 gives the full variable domain: DSGVTQTPKHLITATGQRVTLRCSPRSGDLSVYWYQQSLDQGLQFLIQYYNGEERAKGNILERFSAQQFPDLHSELNLSSLELGDSALYFCASSPPGVSGGARDTQYFGPGTRLTVL.

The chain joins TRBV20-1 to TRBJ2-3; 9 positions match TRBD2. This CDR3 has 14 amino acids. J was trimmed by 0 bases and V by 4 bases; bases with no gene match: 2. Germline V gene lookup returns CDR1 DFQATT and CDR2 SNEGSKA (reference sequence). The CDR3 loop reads CSATSGVSTDTQYF. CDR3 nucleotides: TGCAGTGCTACTAGCGGGGTTAGCACAGATACGCAGTATTTT.

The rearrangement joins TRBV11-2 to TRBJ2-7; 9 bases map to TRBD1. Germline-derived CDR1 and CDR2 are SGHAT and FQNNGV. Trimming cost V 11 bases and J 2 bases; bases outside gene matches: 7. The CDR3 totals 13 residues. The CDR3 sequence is CASQGDRAYEQYF. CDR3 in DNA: TGTGCCTCTCAAGGGGACAGGGCCTACGAGCAGTACTTC.

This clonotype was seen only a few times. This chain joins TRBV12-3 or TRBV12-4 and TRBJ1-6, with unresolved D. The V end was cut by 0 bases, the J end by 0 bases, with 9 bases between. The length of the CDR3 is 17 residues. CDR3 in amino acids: CASSLAAGSSYNSPLHF. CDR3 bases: TGTGCCAGCAGTTTAGCCGCCGGGAGCTCCTATAATTCACCCCTCCACTTT.

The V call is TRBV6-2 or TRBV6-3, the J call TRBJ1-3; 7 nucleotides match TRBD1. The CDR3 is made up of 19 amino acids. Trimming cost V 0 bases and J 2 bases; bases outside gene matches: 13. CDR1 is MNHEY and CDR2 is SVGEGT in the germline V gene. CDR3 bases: TGTGCCAGCAGTTACTCGTCGGGACAGTCAAAAGAAGCTGGAAACACCATATATTTT. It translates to CASSYSSGQSKEAGNTIYF.

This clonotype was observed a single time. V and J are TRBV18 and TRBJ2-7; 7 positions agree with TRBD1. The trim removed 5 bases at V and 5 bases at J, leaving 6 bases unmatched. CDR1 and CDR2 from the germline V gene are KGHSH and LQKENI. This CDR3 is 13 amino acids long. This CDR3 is CASSSQGSNEQYF. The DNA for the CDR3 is TGTGCCAGCTCATCACAGGGGTCCAACGAGCAGTACTTC. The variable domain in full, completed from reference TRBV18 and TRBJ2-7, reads NAGVMQNPRHLVRRRGQEARLRCSPMKGHSHVYWYRQLPEEGLKFMVYLQKENIIDESGMPKERFSAEFPKEGPSILRIQQVVRGDSAAYFCASSSQGSNEQYFGPGTRLTVT.

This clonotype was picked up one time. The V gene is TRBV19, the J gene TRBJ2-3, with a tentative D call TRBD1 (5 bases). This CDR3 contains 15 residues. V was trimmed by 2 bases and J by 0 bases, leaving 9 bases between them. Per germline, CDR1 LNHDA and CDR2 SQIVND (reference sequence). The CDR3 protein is CASSIQGSSTDTQYF. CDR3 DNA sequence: TGTGCCAGTAGTATACAGGGCTCCAGCACAGATACGCAGTATTTT.

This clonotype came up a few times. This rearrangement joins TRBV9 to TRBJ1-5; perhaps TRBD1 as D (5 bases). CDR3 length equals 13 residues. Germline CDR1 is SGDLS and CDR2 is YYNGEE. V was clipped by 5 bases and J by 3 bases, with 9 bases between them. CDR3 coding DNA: TGTGCCAGCAGTCGGGACGTCAATCAGCCCCAGCATTTT. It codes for CASSRDVNQPQHF.

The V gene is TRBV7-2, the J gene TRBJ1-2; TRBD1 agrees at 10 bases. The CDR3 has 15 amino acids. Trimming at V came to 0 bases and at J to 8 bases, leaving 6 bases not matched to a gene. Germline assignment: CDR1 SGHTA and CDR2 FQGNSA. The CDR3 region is CASSLAPGQGTGYTF. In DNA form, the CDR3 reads TGTGCCAGCAGCTTAGCCCCGGGACAGGGGACGGGCTACACCTTC. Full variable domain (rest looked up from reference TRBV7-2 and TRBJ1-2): GAGVSQSPSNKVTEKGKDVELRCDPISGHTALYWYRQSLGQGLEFLIYFQGNSAPDKSGLPSDRFSAERTGGSVSTLTIQRTQQEDSAVYLCASSLAPGQGTGYTFGSGTRLTVV.

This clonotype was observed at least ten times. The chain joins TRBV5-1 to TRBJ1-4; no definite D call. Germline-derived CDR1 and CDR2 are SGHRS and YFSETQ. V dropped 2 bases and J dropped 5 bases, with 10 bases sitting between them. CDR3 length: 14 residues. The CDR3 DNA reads TGCGCCAGCAGCTTACCGGGTCCAAATGAAAAACTGTTTTTT. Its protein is CASSLPGPNEKLFF.

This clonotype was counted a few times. This CDR3 reads CATSVQGDTQYF. CDR3 nucleotide sequence: TGTGCCACCAGCGTTCAAGGAGATACGCAGTATTTT. This chain connects TRBV15 to TRBJ2-3; no clear D. V dropped 5 bases and J dropped 5 bases, with 8 bases sitting between them. The CDR3 spans 12 residues. Germline CDR1 reads LNHNV; CDR2 reads YYDKDF (reference sequence). The full variable domain, its missing parts supplied by reference TRBV15 and TRBJ2-3, is DAMVIQNPRYQVTQFGKPVTLSCSQTLNHNVMYWYQQKSSQAPKLLFHYYDKDFNNEADTPDNFQSRRPNTSFCFLDIRSPGLGDTAMYLCATSVQGDTQYFGPGTRLTVL.

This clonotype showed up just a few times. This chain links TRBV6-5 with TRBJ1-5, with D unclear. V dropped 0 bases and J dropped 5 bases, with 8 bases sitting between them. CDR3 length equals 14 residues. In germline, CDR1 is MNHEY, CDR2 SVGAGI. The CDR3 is CASSYSGEHQPQHF. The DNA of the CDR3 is TGTGCCAGCAGTTACTCGGGAGAACATCAGCCCCAGCATTTT.

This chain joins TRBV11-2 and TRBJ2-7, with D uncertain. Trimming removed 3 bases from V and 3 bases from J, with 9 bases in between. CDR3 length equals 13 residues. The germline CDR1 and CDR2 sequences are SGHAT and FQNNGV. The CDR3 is CASSLSRNYEQYV. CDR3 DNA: TGTGCCAGCAGCTTGTCCAGGAACTACGAGCAGTACGTC.

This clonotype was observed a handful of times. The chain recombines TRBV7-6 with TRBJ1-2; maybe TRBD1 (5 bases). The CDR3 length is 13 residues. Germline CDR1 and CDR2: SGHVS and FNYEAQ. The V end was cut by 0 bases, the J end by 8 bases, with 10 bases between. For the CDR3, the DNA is TGTGCCAGCAGCTTAGCTGGGGCGCAGGGCTACACCTTC. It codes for CASSLAGAQGYTF.

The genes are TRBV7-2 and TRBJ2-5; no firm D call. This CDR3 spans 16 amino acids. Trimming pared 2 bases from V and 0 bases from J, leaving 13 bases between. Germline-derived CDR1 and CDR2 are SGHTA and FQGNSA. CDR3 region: CASSLQFLGYQETQYF. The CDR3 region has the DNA TGTGCCAGCAGCTTACAGTTTCTTGGTTACCAAGAGACCCAGTACTTC.